The sequence of this T cell receptor (beta chain) was determined in a study of OX40 agonist ivuxolimab in advanced cancers. With regard to the full study: Ivuxolimab, which targeted the costimulatory receptor OX40 (CD134), was an agonistic, fully human IgG2 monoclonal antibody. Intravenous ivuxolimab was administered to patients every 2 weeks at six dose levels: 0.01, 0.1, 0.3, 1.5, 3 and 10 mg/kg. Among the approximately 50 dose-escalation patients, around 19 had hepatocellular carcinoma, roughly 15 melanoma, 9 renal cell carcinoma and 9 head and neck cancer. The dose-escalation cohort was about 87% male with a mean age of 60 years, ranging from roughly 23 to 90. Patients were allowed to have had prior anti-PD-1, anti-PD-L1 or anti-CTLA-4 therapy, and approximately 39% of the dose-escalation patients had been treated with checkpoint inhibitors. Partial responses were achieved by three dose-escalation patients, of whom one had hepatocellular carcinoma and two had cutaneous melanoma. The purpose of peripheral TCRbeta sequencing was to test whether ivuxolimab changed TCR sequence diversity and led to clonal T-cell expansion. The monotherapy dose-escalation portion (N ≈ 56 patients) of the phase I ivuxolimab trial is reported in the paper.

Patients with autoimmune disease history or receiving systemic immunosuppression were excluded from the trial. Peripheral blood for TCR sequencing was collected from all dose cohorts at baseline, on cycle 4 day 1, and on cycle 7 day 1. The samples were taken from a phase I, first-in-human, multicenter, open-label dose-escalation trial of ivuxolimab. Adults with locally advanced or metastatic melanoma, renal cell, hepatocellular, or head and neck squamous cell carcinoma were enrolled in the trial. Before TCR sequencing, CD4+ and CD8+ T cells were separately sorted from peripheral blood. Of note for this clone: Its recognized antigen is unknown. One base away there is no much larger clone; base qualities are not given.

What the research found in general, with its limitations: In the 0.1-3.0 mg/kg groups, partial responders were among the patients with the lowest normalized peripheral clonal expansion, particularly in CD8+ T cells. Low levels of normalized T-cell clonal expansion were also seen in some nonresponding patients. Clonal expansion of both CD4+ and CD8+ blood T cells was observed from baseline to week 6 at doses 0.1 to 3.0 mg/kg. Antigen specificity was not determined for the clonally expanded peripheral T cells. After ivuxolimab, expanded clones were on average more numerous among CD8+ T cells than among CD4+ T cells.

V loses 0 bases, J loses 0 bases, and the germline ends lie 6 bases apart. For CDR1 and CDR2, the germline V gene lists SGHTA and FQGNSA. Reading from cysteine to phenylalanine, the CDR3 counts 15 amino acids. The kept DNA is CDR3 alone, 45 bases in frame from the first base. Genomic DNA was extracted from sorted cells for sequencing of the TCRbeta CDR3 region. The immunoSEQ Assay was used to sequence the TCRbeta CDR3 regions. TCRdb carries this immuneACCESS record with in-frame sequences only. Its versions omit some clonotypes, under half of them owing to an unresolved V gene in the studies checked, with the rest unexplained. Counted in this sample were around 70,000 clones; around 82% of them appeared once. The biggest ten clones account for roughly 7% of the sample.

This sample comprised CD4+ or CD8+ T cells sorted from blood, obtained in a trial of the OX40 agonist ivuxolimab. The V and J segments used are TRBV7-2 and TRBJ2-1; the D segment cannot be called with confidence. The receptor was isolated from an adult with an advanced solid tumor such as melanoma, head and neck, liver or kidney cancer. The CDR3: CASSLALSSYNEQFF. The nucleotides are TGTGCCAGCAGCTTAGCCTTGAGCTCCTACAATGAGCAGTTCTTC. Here the CDR3 is joined to the reference TRBV7-2 and TRBJ2-1 genes, and the full variable domain is: GAGVSQSPSNKVTEKGKDVELRCDPISGHTALYWYRQSLGQGLEFLIYFQGNSAPDKSGLPSDRFSAERTGGSVSTLTIQRTQQEDSAVYLCASSLALSSYNEQFFGPGTRLTVL.